Each of the 32 T cell receptor beta chains below was sequenced from the same sample in a study of cytomegalovirus exposure and HLA in healthy donors. The PCR employed 60 Vbeta primers together with 13 Jbeta primers. Assay used: immunoSEQ multiplex PCR; TCRdb lists only in-frame clones, some missing. This table holds over 120,000 clones. Source material: PBMCs. Receptors were obtained from a male donor in good health and CMV-seronegative.

V usage is TRBV27 and J usage is TRBJ1-5; no definite D call. The germline V gene encodes CDR1 MNHEY and CDR2 SMNVEV (reference sequence). V was shortened by 3 bases and J by 0 bases, with 9 bases between the two germline ends. The CDR3 totals 15 residues. CDR3 sequence reads: CASSFSVYSNQPQHF. The CDR3, as DNA: TGTGCCAGCAGTTTTTCTGTGTATAGCAATCAGCCCCAGCATTTT.

This chain connects TRBV19 to TRBJ2-3; 9 bases agree with TRBD1. With V trimmed by 5 bases and J by 4 bases, 7 bases remained unmatched. This CDR3 has 15 residues. Germline lookup yields CDR1 LNHDA and CDR2 SQIVND (reference sequence). CDR3 in DNA: TGTGCCAGTAGTTCAACCGGGACAGGGCCAGATACGCAGTATTTT. Encoded protein: CASSSTGTGPDTQYF.

CDR3: CASSPPRAGNYGYTF. CDR3 bases: TGTGCCAGCAGCCCACCCCGGGCAGGGAACTATGGCTACACCTTC. The chain has TRBV9 and TRBJ1-2; weak D call: TRBD1 (5 bases). Germline CDR1 SGDLS, CDR2 YYNGEE. Deletions cut 4 bases from V and 2 bases from J, with 15 bases between. This CDR3 has 15 residues.

The CDR3 loop reads CASGSGQGADTQYF. DNA of the CDR3: TGTGCTAGTGGTTCCGGGCAGGGGGCAGATACGCAGTATTTT. The chain is built from TRBV12-5 and TRBJ2-3; 7 bases align to TRBD1. With 4 bases clipped from V and 4 bases from J, the junction kept 5 bases outside the gene matches. The CDR3 consists of 14 residues. CDR1 and CDR2 (germline): LGHNT, FRNRAP.

This chain uses TRBV2 with TRBJ1-3; 12 nucleotides agree with TRBD1. After removal of 6 bases from V and 3 bases from J, the junction contained 3 bases not matched to a gene. This CDR3 is 15 amino acids long. CDR1 SNHLY and CDR2 FYNNEI come from the germline V gene. CDR3 sequence: CASRGQGAVGNTIYF. The CDR3 DNA is TGTGCCAGCAGGGGACAGGGGGCGGTTGGAAACACCATATATTTT. Full variable domain (outside the CDR3, taken from reference TRBV2 and TRBJ1-3): EPEVTQTPSHQVTQMGQEVILRCVPISNHLYFYWYRQILGQKVEFLVSFYNNEISEKSEIFDDQFSVERPDGSNFTLKIRSTKLEDSAMYFCASRGQGAVGNTIYFGEGSWLTVV.

CDR3 in DNA: TGTGCCAGCAGCAAGCGGGGGCCCTACAATGAGCAGTTCTTC. It yields the protein CASSKRGPYNEQFF. The chain recombines TRBV6-5 with TRBJ2-1; 8 bases map to TRBD2. The CDR3 totals 14 residues. The ends lost 6 bases at V and 2 bases at J; junction bases unmatched: 3. Germline V gives CDR1 MNHEY, CDR2 SVGAGI.

The genes are TRBV6-5 and TRBJ2-7, with D possibly being TRBD2 (5 bases). From germline, CDR1 is MNHEY and CDR2 SVGAGI. The ends were cut back, 7 bases at V and 1 base at J, with 11 bases in the middle. The CDR3 has 13 amino acids. The CDR3 sequence is CASTKTGSYEQYF. CDR3 coding DNA: TGTGCCAGCACCAAGACGGGATCCTACGAGCAGTACTTC.

The chain carries TRBV5-1 and TRBJ2-6; a possible D gene is TRBD1 (5 bases). Per the germline V gene, CDR1 is SGHRS and CDR2 is YFSETQ. Trimming shortened V by 0 bases and J by 4 bases, and 11 bases separated the two germline ends. This CDR3 comprises 16 residues. The CDR3 DNA is TGCGCCAGCAGCTTGGGACAGTTCTCCGGGGCCAACGTCCTGACTTTC. This encodes CASSLGQFSGANVLTF.

V gene TRBV6-6 combines with J gene TRBJ1-1; 8 bases are a match to TRBD1. The CDR3 has 15 residues. Per the germline V gene, CDR1 is MNHNY and CDR2 is SVGAGI (reference sequence). Unmatched junction bases numbered 4, after V lost 2 bases and J lost 2 bases. In DNA, the CDR3 is TGTGCCAGCAGTTACCCCGGGACAGGAAACACTGAAGCTTTCTTT. This encodes CASSYPGTGNTEAFF.

V usage is TRBV29-1 and J usage is TRBJ2-7; the match to TRBD1 covers 7 bases. The V and J ends lost 8 bases and 2 bases, in that order; junction bases with no gene match: 18. In germline, CDR1 is SQVTM, CDR2 ANQGSEA. The CDR3 has 16 residues. The CDR3 loop reads CSPLLRGLLSPYEQYF. The DNA for the CDR3 is TGCAGCCCCCTCCTGAGGGGGCTGTTAAGCCCCTACGAGCAGTACTTC.

The chain has TRBV6-5 and TRBJ2-7, with TRBD1 matching over 7 bases. CDR3 size: 16 residues. CDR1 MNHEY and CDR2 SVGAGI come from the germline V gene. The V and J ends lost 2 bases and 0 bases, in that order; junction bases with no gene match: 7. The CDR3 reads CASSYRGPESSYEQYF. Here the CDR3 DNA reads TGTGCCAGCAGTTACAGGGGGCCAGAGAGCTCCTACGAGCAGTACTTC.

CDR3 residues: CASSRGRADEQYF. Here the CDR3 DNA reads TGTGCCAGCTCCAGGGGGCGTGCCGACGAGCAGTACTTC. V usage is TRBV18 and J usage is TRBJ2-7, with 8 bases lining up with TRBD1. The CDR3 runs to 13 residues. Germline V gene lookup returns CDR1 KGHSH and CDR2 LQKENI. V was pared by 6 bases and J by 5 bases, with 6 bases of the junction left unmatched. Combining the CDR3 with reference TRBV18 and TRBJ2-7 gives the whole variable domain NAGVMQNPRHLVRRRGQEARLRCSPMKGHSHVYWYRQLPEEGLKFMVYLQKENIIDESGMPKERFSAEFPKEGPSILRIQQVVRGDSAAYFCASSRGRADEQYFGPGTRLTVT.

The genes are TRBV28 and TRBJ1-2, with 10 positions matching TRBD1. Germline V lookup: CDR1 MDHEN, CDR2 SYDVKM. V shed 5 bases, J shed 5 bases, and the junction held 17 bases outside the gene matches. There are 18 residues in the CDR3. The CDR3, as DNA: TGTGCCAGCAGTCTTGGCCGGGACAGGGGACTTTTTGGATATGGCTACACCTTC. It translates to CASSLGRDRGLFGYGYTF.

The chain combines TRBV6-1 with TRBJ2-7; D might be TRBD2 (7 bases). The V gene lost 4 bases and the J gene lost 2 bases, with 27 bases spanning the gap. This CDR3 spans 19 amino acids. CDR1 is MNHNS, CDR2 SASEGT, per germline. The CDR3: CASSAVTGGYRQEPYEQYF. The CDR3 DNA reads as TGTGCCAGCAGTGCCGTCACCGGGGGGTATAGACAGGAACCCTACGAGCAGTACTTC.

The chain uses TRBV19 and TRBJ2-7; a possible D gene is TRBD1 (5 bases). The CDR3 extends over 14 amino acids. Germline loops: CDR1 LNHDA, CDR2 SQIVND (reference sequence). The V gene lost 6 bases and the J gene lost 0 bases, with 12 bases spanning the gap. This CDR3 reads CASREWGSSYEQYF. The CDR3 DNA sequence: TGTGCCAGTAGGGAGTGGGGCAGCTCCTACGAGCAGTACTTC.

The V call is TRBV19, the J call TRBJ1-5, with TRBD1 as a possible D gene (5 bases). Germline assignment: CDR1 LNHDA and CDR2 SQIVND (reference sequence). Trimming stripped 2 bases from V and 9 bases from J, with 20 bases between. The CDR3 consists of 16 residues. The CDR3: CASSILKEGAGVPQHF. Written as DNA, the CDR3 is TGTGCCAGTAGTATACTCAAGGAAGGTGCGGGGGTGCCCCAGCATTTT.

Worth noting for this clone: This sample also contains other DNA sequences that code for the same CDR3. The chain has TRBV18 and TRBJ1-1; 8 positions agree with TRBD1. CDR1 and CDR2 from the germline V gene are KGHSH and LQKENI. The junction had 5 bases not matched to a gene; V was cut back by 3 bases and J by 5 bases. This CDR3 is built from 14 residues. CDR3 DNA sequence: TGTGCCAGCTCACCGCAGGGGGCCGGGACTGAAGCTTTCTTT. Encoded protein: CASSPQGAGTEAFF.

V gene TRBV29-1 combines with J gene TRBJ1-5, with D possibly matching TRBD1 (5 bases). In germline, CDR1 is SQVTM, CDR2 ANQGSEA. The CDR3 length is 13 residues. The V end was cut by 3 bases, the J end by 7 bases, with 13 bases between. Written as DNA, the CDR3 is TGCAGCGTTGATGGGGGGAAGGGGCAGCCCCAGCATTTT. Its translation: CSVDGGKGQPQHF.

The chain combines TRBV5-1 with TRBJ2-5; no clear D. This CDR3 is 17 amino acids long. From germline, CDR1 is SGHRS and CDR2 YFSETQ. With 0 bases removed from V and 2 bases from J, the gap between germline ends came to 17 bases. The CDR3 DNA reads TGCGCCAGCAGCTTGGCCCCCCTCGGAAGCGTTCAAGAGACCCAGTACTTC. This encodes CASSLAPLGSVQETQYF.

The chain recombines TRBV9 with TRBJ1-4; TRBD1 might be the D (6 bases). The length of the CDR3 is 15 residues. Germline V gives CDR1 SGDLS, CDR2 YYNGEE. Deletions cut 3 bases from V and 10 bases from J, with 19 bases between. The CDR3 sequence: CASSAGEGGRGKLFF. In DNA form, the CDR3 reads TGTGCCAGCAGCGCCGGGGAGGGGGGCCGTGGAAAACTGTTTTTT.

The V call is TRBV30, the J call TRBJ2-1; 7 bases fit TRBD2. The CDR3 is 15 residues long. Trimming at V came to 4 bases and at J to 8 bases, leaving 14 bases not matched to a gene. Germline V gene lookup returns CDR1 GTSNPN and CDR2 SVGIG (reference sequence). As DNA, the CDR3 is TGTGCCTGGATAAAGGGACTAACACCTCCCTATGAGCAGTTCTTC. Its translation is CAWIKGLTPPYEQFF.

This chain joins TRBV29-1 and TRBJ1-1; TRBD1 matches 9 bases. Germline lookup yields CDR1 SQVTM and CDR2 ANQGSEA. This CDR3 has 16 amino acids. The junction had 11 bases not matched to a gene; V was cut back by 6 bases and J by 0 bases. The CDR3 here is CSVIRDREVMNTEAFF. CDR3 DNA sequence: TGCAGCGTCATCCGGGACAGGGAGGTAATGAACACTGAAGCTTTCTTT.

The chain combines TRBV28 with TRBJ2-1, with 8 bases identical to TRBD1. CDR3 length: 15 amino acids. Germline CDR1 MDHEN, CDR2 SYDVKM. The junction had 7 bases not matched to a gene; V was cut back by 7 bases and J by 2 bases. The CDR3 loop is CASTEGTGTYNEQFF. Written as DNA, the CDR3 is TGTGCCAGCACCGAAGGGACAGGTACCTACAATGAGCAGTTCTTC.

Here the CDR3 reads CASSARQTSTYEQYF. CDR3 nucleotides: TGTGCCAGCAGCGCCAGACAAACAAGCACCTACGAGCAGTACTTC. The gene calls are TRBV11-2 and TRBJ2-7; D call uncertain. The length of the CDR3 is 15 residues. Germline loops: CDR1 SGHAT, CDR2 FQNNGV. V lost 5 bases to trimming and J lost 2 bases, with 16 bases between them.

The rearrangement uses TRBV9 and TRBJ2-2; D is ambiguous. CDR3 size: 16 residues. Trimming removed 0 bases from V and 2 bases from J, with 11 bases in between. CDR1 and CDR2 from the germline V gene are SGDLS and YYNGEE. CDR3 loop: CASSVDSGTNTGELFF. The CDR3 DNA is TGTGCCAGCAGCGTAGATTCAGGAACTAACACCGGGGAGCTGTTTTTT.

The chain employs TRBV7-2 and TRBJ2-1; the D gene is possibly TRBD1 (6 bases). This CDR3 contains 14 residues. V lost 5 bases to trimming and J lost 7 bases, with 15 bases between them. The germline V gene encodes CDR1 SGHTA and CDR2 FQGNSA. CDR3 nucleotide sequence: TGTGCCAGCAGCCCTAACAGGGTGGTAAATGAGCAGTTCTTC. Its protein product is CASSPNRVVNEQFF.

V is TRBV5-6 and J is TRBJ2-5, with D perhaps matching TRBD2 (5 bases). The V and J ends lost 2 bases and 9 bases respectively, with 23 bases between them. The CDR3 spans 16 residues. Germline V gene sequence: CDR1 SGHDT, CDR2 YYEEEE. This CDR3 is CASSLYMAGRLRAQYF. The CDR3, as DNA: TGTGCCAGCAGCTTATACATGGCGGGCCGGCTTAGGGCCCAGTACTTC.

This chain uses TRBV6-1 with TRBJ2-7; D possibly corresponds to TRBD2 (5 bases). Trimming shortened V by 6 bases and J by 2 bases, and 14 bases separated the two germline ends. The CDR3 runs 14 residues. Per the germline V gene, CDR1 is MNHNS and CDR2 is SASEGT. The CDR3 is CASREVLAAYEQYF. The CDR3 DNA is TGTGCCAGCAGAGAGGTCCTAGCAGCCTACGAGCAGTACTTC.

This chain uses TRBV19 with TRBJ1-2; D may be TRBD1 (6 bases). The germline V gene encodes CDR1 LNHDA and CDR2 SQIVND (reference sequence). The CDR3 is 13 amino acids. The ends were cut back, 8 bases at V and 7 bases at J, with 17 bases in the middle. CDR3 sequence: CASGTPGGVGYTF. CDR3 DNA sequence: TGTGCCAGTGGCACCCCGGGGGGCGTTGGCTACACCTTC.

V gene TRBV5-4 combines with J gene TRBJ2-1; D gene uncertain. The CDR3 sequence is 12 residues long. V was clipped by 4 bases and J by 5 bases, with 7 bases between them. CDR1 is SGHNT and CDR2 is YYREEE in the germline V gene (reference sequence). The CDR3, as DNA: TGTGCCAGCAGCACGAGTAACAATGAGCAGTTCTTC. It encodes CASSTSNNEQFF.

The V call is TRBV2, the J call TRBJ2-1; no reliable D call. The CDR3 runs 14 residues. Germline-derived CDR1 and CDR2 are SNHLY and FYNNEI. Trimming cost V 7 bases and J 4 bases, with 14 bases left between them. In DNA form, the CDR3 reads TGTGCCAGCACTCCCCAGCGCGCTTACAATGAGCAGTTCTTC. Protein product: CASTPQRAYNEQFF.

The rearrangement uses TRBV5-1 and TRBJ1-5; D is unclear. Germline V gives CDR1 SGHRS, CDR2 YFSETQ. Trimming removed 4 bases from V and 0 bases from J, with 14 bases in between. The CDR3 contains 16 residues. CDR3 residues: CASSPTGGNSNQPQHF. The CDR3 DNA follows: TGCGCCAGCAGCCCGACCGGCGGAAATAGCAATCAGCCCCAGCATTTT.